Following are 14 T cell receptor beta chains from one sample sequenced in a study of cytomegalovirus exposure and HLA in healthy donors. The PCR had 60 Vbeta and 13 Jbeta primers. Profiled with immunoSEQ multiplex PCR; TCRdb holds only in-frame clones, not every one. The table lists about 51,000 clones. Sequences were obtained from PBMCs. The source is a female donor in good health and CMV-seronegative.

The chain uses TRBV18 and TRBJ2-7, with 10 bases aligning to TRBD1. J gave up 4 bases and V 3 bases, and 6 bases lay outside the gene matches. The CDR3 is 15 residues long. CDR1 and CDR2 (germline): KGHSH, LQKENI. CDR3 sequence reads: CASSPTTGGVYEQYF. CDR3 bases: TGTGCCAGCTCACCTACGACAGGGGGCGTTTACGAGCAGTACTTC.

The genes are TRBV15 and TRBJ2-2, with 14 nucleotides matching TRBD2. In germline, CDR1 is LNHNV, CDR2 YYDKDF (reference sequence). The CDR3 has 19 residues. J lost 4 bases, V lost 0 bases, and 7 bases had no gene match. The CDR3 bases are TGTGCCACCAGCAGAGATGGAGGACTAGCGGGAGGCCTCACCGGGGAGCTGTTTTTT. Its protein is CATSRDGGLAGGLTGELFF. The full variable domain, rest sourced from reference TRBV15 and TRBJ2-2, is DAMVIQNPRYQVTQFGKPVTLSCSQTLNHNVMYWYQQKSSQAPKLLFHYYDKDFNNEADTPDNFQSRRPNTSFCFLDIRSPGLGDTAMYLCATSRDGGLAGGLTGELFFGEGSRLTVL.

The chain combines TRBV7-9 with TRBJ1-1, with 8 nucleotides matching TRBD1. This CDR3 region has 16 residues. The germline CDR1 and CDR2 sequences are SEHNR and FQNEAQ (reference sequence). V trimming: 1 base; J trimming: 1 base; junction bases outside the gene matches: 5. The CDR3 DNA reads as TGTGCCAGCAGCTTAGGGGACAGGACCCCGAACACTGAAGCTTTCTTT. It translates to CASSLGDRTPNTEAFF.

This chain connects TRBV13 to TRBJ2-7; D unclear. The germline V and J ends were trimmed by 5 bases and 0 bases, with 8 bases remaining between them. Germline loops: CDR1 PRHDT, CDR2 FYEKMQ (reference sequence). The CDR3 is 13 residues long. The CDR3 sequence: CASSNTVSYEQYF. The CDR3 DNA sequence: TGTGCCAGCAGCAACACAGTCTCCTACGAGCAGTACTTC. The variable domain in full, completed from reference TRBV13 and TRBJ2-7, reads AAGVIQSPRHLIKEKRETATLKCYPIPRHDTVYWYQQGPGQDPQFLISFYEKMQSDKGSIPDRFSAQQFSDYHSELNMSSLELGDSALYFCASSNTVSYEQYFGPGTRLTVT.

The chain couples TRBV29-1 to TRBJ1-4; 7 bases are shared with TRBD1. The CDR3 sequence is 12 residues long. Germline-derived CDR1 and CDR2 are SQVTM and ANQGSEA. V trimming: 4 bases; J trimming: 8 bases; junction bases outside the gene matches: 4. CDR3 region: CSVGQGGEKLFF. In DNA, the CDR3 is TGCAGCGTTGGACAGGGTGGGGAAAAACTGTTTTTT.

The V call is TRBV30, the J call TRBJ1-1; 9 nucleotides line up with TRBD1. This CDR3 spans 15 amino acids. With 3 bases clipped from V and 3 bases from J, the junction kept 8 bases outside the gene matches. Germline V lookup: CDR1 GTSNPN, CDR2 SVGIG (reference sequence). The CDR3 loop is CAWSGTGYGDTEAFF. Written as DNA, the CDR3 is TGTGCCTGGAGCGGGACAGGGTACGGAGACACTGAAGCTTTCTTT.

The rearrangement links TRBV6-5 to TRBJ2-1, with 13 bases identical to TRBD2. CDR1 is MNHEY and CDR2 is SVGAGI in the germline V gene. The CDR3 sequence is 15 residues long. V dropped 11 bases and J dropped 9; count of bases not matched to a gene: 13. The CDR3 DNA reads TGTGCCTGTCAAAGGACTAGCGGGAGTCGGGGTGAGCAGTTCTTC. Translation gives CACQRTSGSRGEQFF.

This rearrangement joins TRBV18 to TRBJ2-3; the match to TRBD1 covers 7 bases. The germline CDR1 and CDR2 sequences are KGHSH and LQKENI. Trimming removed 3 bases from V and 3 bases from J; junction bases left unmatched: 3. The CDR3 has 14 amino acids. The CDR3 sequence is CASSPGTVTDTQYF. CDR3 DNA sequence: TGTGCCAGCTCACCTGGGACAGTTACAGATACGCAGTATTTT.

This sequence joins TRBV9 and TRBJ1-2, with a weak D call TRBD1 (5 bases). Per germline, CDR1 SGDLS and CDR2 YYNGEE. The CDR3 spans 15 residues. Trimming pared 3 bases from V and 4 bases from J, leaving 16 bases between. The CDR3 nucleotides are TGTGCCAGCAGCGGAGGCCAAGACAGACCCTATGGCTACACCTTC. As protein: CASSGGQDRPYGYTF.

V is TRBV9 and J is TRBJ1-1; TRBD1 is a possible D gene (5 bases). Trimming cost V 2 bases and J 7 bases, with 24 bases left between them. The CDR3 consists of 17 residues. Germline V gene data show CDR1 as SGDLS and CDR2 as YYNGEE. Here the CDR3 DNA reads TGTGCCAGCAGCGTGCCCAAAGAAGGGGCCTCCGAGGATGAAGCTTTCTTT. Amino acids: CASSVPKEGASEDEAFF. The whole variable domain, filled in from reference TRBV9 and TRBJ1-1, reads DSGVTQTPKHLITATGQRVTLRCSPRSGDLSVYWYQQSLDQGLQFLIQYYNGEERAKGNILERFSAQQFPDLHSELNLSSLELGDSALYFCASSVPKEGASEDEAFFGQGTRLTVV.

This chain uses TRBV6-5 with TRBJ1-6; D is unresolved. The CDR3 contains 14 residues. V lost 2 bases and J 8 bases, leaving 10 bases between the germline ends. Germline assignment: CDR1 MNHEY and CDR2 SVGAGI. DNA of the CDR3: TGTGCCAGCAGTTACGGCCAGGTACATTCACCCCTCCACTTT. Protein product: CASSYGQVHSPLHF.

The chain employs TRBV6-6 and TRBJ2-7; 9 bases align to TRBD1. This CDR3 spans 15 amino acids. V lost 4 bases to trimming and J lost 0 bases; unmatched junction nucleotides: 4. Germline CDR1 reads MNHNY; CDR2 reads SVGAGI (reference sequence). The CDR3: CASSFGTGSSYEQYF. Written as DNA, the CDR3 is TGTGCCAGCAGTTTCGGGACAGGGAGCTCCTACGAGCAGTACTTC.

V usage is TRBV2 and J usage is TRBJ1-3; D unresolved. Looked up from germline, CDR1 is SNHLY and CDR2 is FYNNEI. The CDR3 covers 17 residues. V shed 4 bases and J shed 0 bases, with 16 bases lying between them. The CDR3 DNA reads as TGTGCCAGCAGTGTAGTTAGGAGGCGAACCTCTGGAAACACCATATATTTT. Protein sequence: CASSVVRRRTSGNTIYF.

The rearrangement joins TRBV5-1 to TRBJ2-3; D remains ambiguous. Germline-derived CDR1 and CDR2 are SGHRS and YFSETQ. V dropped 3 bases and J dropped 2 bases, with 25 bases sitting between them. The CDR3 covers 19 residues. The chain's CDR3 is CASSSWVVGQASITDTQYF. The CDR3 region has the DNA TGCGCCAGCAGCTCGTGGGTCGTCGGTCAGGCGTCGATCACAGATACGCAGTATTTT.